This TCR beta chain was captured in a study of CD8 T cells in ankylosing spondylitis. TCRdb re-called the 5' RACE reads through MiXCR, storing one row per CDR3 protein. This table holds 150,000 to 200,000 distinct CDR3 sequences, around 32% found once. Points from the study as a whole: Earlier work had already found some motif variants in reactive arthritis synovial fluid and blood.

This clonotype was observed a few times. As yet, its antigen is unknown. V was shortened by 3 bases and J by 1 base, with 9 bases between the two germline ends. The CDR3 contains 14 residues. V gene TRBV12-3 or TRBV12-4 combines with J gene TRBJ1-1, with a possible D match to TRBD1 (5 bases). The sequenced sample consisted of synovial fluid, either unsorted or a sorted T cell fraction (not recorded which). The sequence was obtained from a male donor with ankylosing spondylitis. The CDR3 spells CASSFWRGNTEAFF. In DNA, the CDR3 is TGTGCCAGCAGTTTTTGGAGGGGGAACACTGAAGCTTTCTTT.